The 21 T cell receptor beta chains presented below share a single source sample, sequenced in a study of blood T cell repertoires in COVID-19. This table comes from immunoSEQ multiplex PCR, and its TCRdb copy is limited to in-frame clones, with some not included. The sample has more than 120,000 clones; around 87% are singletons. Sequencing used peripheral blood. These receptors all come from a man aged 45-60 years who had recovered from COVID-19.

The table lists this clone with many counts. The chain links TRBV14 to TRBJ2-1; maybe TRBD1 (5 bases). Trimming cost V 3 bases and J 0 bases, with 18 bases left between them. The germline gives CDR1 SGHDN, CDR2 FVKESK. The CDR3 loop spans 18 amino acids. CDR3 region: CASSQGLAGPSSYNEQFF. CDR3 DNA sequence: TGTGCCAGCAGCCAGGGGTTGGCAGGGCCTAGCTCCTACAATGAGCAGTTCTTC.

The chain is built from TRBV5-8 and TRBJ2-5, with D perhaps matching TRBD1 (6 bases). In germline, CDR1 is SGHTS, CDR2 YDEGEE. Trimming pared 3 bases from V and 4 bases from J, leaving 19 bases between. The CDR3 has 16 amino acids. CDR3: CASSSDKTGLGETQYF. As DNA, the CDR3 is TGTGCCAGCAGCTCGGACAAAACAGGGTTGGGAGAGACCCAGTACTTC.

The chain couples TRBV14 to TRBJ2-5, with 9 bases identical to TRBD1. Germline V gene lookup returns CDR1 SGHDN and CDR2 FVKESK. Trimming took 5 bases from V and 2 from J; bases not matched to a gene: 3. The CDR3 is 14 amino acids. The CDR3 nucleotides are TGTGCCAGCAGCTTGGGACAGGGACAAGAGACCCAGTACTTC. Protein product: CASSLGQGQETQYF.

CDR3 DNA sequence: TGTGCCAGCAGCCCCACCGGGAGCACAGATACGCAGTATTTT. Its protein is CASSPTGSTDTQYF. The gene calls are TRBV6-5 and TRBJ2-3; D not resolved. Trimming removed 6 bases from V and 0 bases from J, with 10 bases in between. The length of the CDR3 is 14 residues. CDR1 is MNHEY, CDR2 SVGAGI, per germline.

The V call is TRBV6-6, the J call TRBJ1-2; TRBD1 aligns across 7 bases. J lost 6 bases, V lost 2 bases, and 6 bases had no gene match. In germline, CDR1 is MNHNY, CDR2 SVGAGI (reference sequence). The CDR3 is 14 amino acids. CDR3 residues: CASSYQRQGDGYTF. In DNA, the CDR3 is TGTGCCAGCAGTTACCAACGACAGGGAGATGGCTACACCTTC.

This clone was found once. The V gene is TRBV30, the J gene TRBJ1-2; D might be TRBD1 (6 bases). The V gene lost 3 bases and the J gene lost 3 bases, with 17 bases spanning the gap. Germline V gene data show CDR1 as GTSNPN and CDR2 as SVGIG (reference sequence). This CDR3 has 15 residues. Written as DNA, the CDR3 is TGTGCCTGGAGGAAGTCGAACAGGGTTGACTATGGCTACACCTTC. Residues: CAWRKSNRVDYGYTF.

This clone was seen only once. This sequence joins TRBV11-2 and TRBJ2-1; D may be TRBD2 (6 bases). Trimming took 5 bases from V and 9 from J, leaving 14 bases between them. From germline, CDR1 is SGHAT and CDR2 FQNNGV. The CDR3 is 13 amino acids. The CDR3 sequence: CASSATSLREQFF. CDR3 DNA: TGTGCCAGCAGCGCCACTAGCTTGCGTGAGCAGTTCTTC.

The genes are TRBV10-3 and TRBJ1-5; TRBD1 matches at 8 bases. The CDR3 length is 16 residues. V lost 10 bases and J lost 6; bases outside the gene matches: 17. The germline gives CDR1 ENHRY, CDR2 SYGVKD. In DNA, the CDR3 is TGTGCCACCAAAGGGGGAGAGGACAGGGCGAGTCAGCCCCAGCATTTT. Protein sequence: CATKGGEDRASQPQHF.

The chain recombines TRBV4-2 with TRBJ1-6; TRBD1 is a possible D gene (5 bases). This CDR3 has 14 amino acids. V shed 1 base and J shed 9 bases, with 10 bases lying between them. Germline CDR1 and CDR2: LGHNA and YNFKEQ. In DNA form, the CDR3 reads TGTGCCAGCAGCCAAGGGTCAGGGTTTTCACCCCTCCACTTT. Residues: CASSQGSGFSPLHF.

The chain links TRBV29-1 to TRBJ1-1, with 9 bases aligning to TRBD1. V was clipped by 4 bases and J by 5 bases; unmatched bases: 8. The CDR3 loop spans 14 amino acids. Looked up from germline, CDR1 is SQVTM and CDR2 is ANQGSEA. This CDR3 reads CSVAQDRGGTEAFF. In DNA, the CDR3 is TGCAGCGTTGCGCAGGACAGGGGAGGGACTGAAGCTTTCTTT.

This rearrangement joins TRBV15 to TRBJ1-5; unclear D gene. V lost 0 bases and J lost 7, with 13 bases in between. Per the germline V gene, CDR1 is LNHNV and CDR2 is YYDKDF (reference sequence). The CDR3 is 15 amino acids. The CDR3 region is CATSRDLGVGQPQHF. The DNA of the CDR3 is TGTGCCACCAGCAGAGATCTCGGGGTCGGGCAGCCCCAGCATTTT. Based on the CDR3 plus reference TRBV15 and TRBJ1-5, the full variable domain is DAMVIQNPRYQVTQFGKPVTLSCSQTLNHNVMYWYQQKSSQAPKLLFHYYDKDFNNEADTPDNFQSRRPNTSFCFLDIRSPGLGDTAMYLCATSRDLGVGQPQHFGDGTRLSIL.

This sequence joins TRBV5-8 and TRBJ2-2; no reliable D call. Between the trimmed V and J ends, which lost 1 base and 3 bases, there was a span of 10 bases. Germline values: CDR1 SGHTS, CDR2 YDEGEE. The CDR3 contains 15 residues. This chain's CDR3 is CASSLSQGDTGELFF. CDR3 nucleotide sequence: TGTGCCAGCAGCTTGTCACAAGGAGACACCGGGGAGCTGTTTTTT. The whole variable domain, filled in from reference TRBV5-8 and TRBJ2-2, reads EAGVTQSPTHLIKTRGQQATLRCSPISGHTSVYWYQQALGLGLQFLLWYDEGEERNRGNFPPRFSGRQFPNYSSELNVNALELEDSALYLCASSLSQGDTGELFFGEGSRLTVL.

This chain joins TRBV7-9 and TRBJ1-6; D is undetermined. This CDR3 spans 12 amino acids. The germline V gene has CDR1 SEHNR and CDR2 FQNEAQ (reference sequence). V was clipped by 4 bases and J by 12 bases, with 10 bases between them. The CDR3 region is CASSSPVEPLHF. CDR3 sequence (DNA): TGTGCCAGCAGCTCCCCGGTTGAACCCCTCCACTTT.

The chain is built from TRBV7-2 and TRBJ2-2; no clear D gene. Germline CDR1 reads SGHTA; CDR2 reads FQGNSA. V was clipped by 5 bases and J by 0 bases, with 7 bases between them. The CDR3 length is 14 residues. CDR3 DNA: TGTGCCAGCAGCCCCAGGCCGAACACCGGGGAGCTGTTTTTT. Amino acids: CASSPRPNTGELFF.

This clone has only a few counts. This chain joins TRBV5-1 and TRBJ2-1, with 11 nucleotides matching TRBD1. This CDR3 is 15 amino acids long. V was clipped by 4 bases and J by 5 bases; unmatched bases: 5. Per the germline V gene, CDR1 is SGHRS and CDR2 is YFSETQ. Here the CDR3 DNA reads TGCGCCAGCAGCCTGGGACAGGGGGTCCACAATGAGCAGTTCTTC. It specifies CASSLGQGVHNEQFF.

The J gene is TRBJ2-5, the V gene TRBV5-1; D perhaps matches TRBD2 (6 bases). Trimming took off 1 base at V and 5 bases at J, with 9 bases between the two ends. Germline assignment: CDR1 SGHRS and CDR2 YFSETQ. CDR3 length: 13 residues. The CDR3 DNA reads TGCGCCAGCAGCTTGACGGGGGTGGAGACCCAGTACTTC. Translating it yields CASSLTGVETQYF.

The chain joins TRBV6-5 to TRBJ1-1; a weak D match, TRBD1 (5 bases). The ends were cut back, 6 bases at V and 0 bases at J, with 11 bases in the middle. CDR1 is MNHEY, CDR2 SVGAGI, per germline. This CDR3 region has 14 residues. The CDR3 region is CASRWEGMNTEAFF. CDR3 sequence (DNA): TGTGCCAGCAGGTGGGAGGGGATGAACACTGAAGCTTTCTTT.

The chain couples TRBV9 to TRBJ1-1; possibly TRBD1 for D (5 bases). Trimming pared 3 bases from V and 0 bases from J, leaving 12 bases between. From germline, CDR1 is SGDLS and CDR2 YYNGEE. There are 15 residues in the CDR3. DNA for the CDR3: TGTGCCAGCAGCGGGCCAGGGTCCCTGAACACTGAAGCTTTCTTT. This encodes CASSGPGSLNTEAFF.

The chain combines TRBV6-5 with TRBJ1-5; 10 bases agree with TRBD1. CDR3 size: 15 residues. Germline loops: CDR1 MNHEY, CDR2 SVGAGI. The trim removed 2 bases at V and 4 bases at J, leaving 2 bases unmatched. The DNA for the CDR3 is TGTGCCAGCAGTTACCTGGGACAGGGGAATCAGCCCCAGCATTTT. This encodes CASSYLGQGNQPQHF.

The rearrangement links TRBV19 to TRBJ1-5; 9 bases line up with TRBD1. The junction had 3 bases not matched to a gene; V was cut back by 4 bases and J by 5 bases. The CDR3 is 14 residues long. Germline loops: CDR1 LNHDA, CDR2 SQIVND (reference sequence). The CDR3 DNA reads as TGTGCCAGTAGTACGGGACAGGGCGATCAGCCCCAGCATTTT. It encodes CASSTGQGDQPQHF.

As DNA, the CDR3 is TGTGCCAGCAGTGACCCGACAGGGAGGCGCACCGGGGAGCTGTTTTTT. Protein: CASSDPTGRRTGELFF. The chain combines TRBV2 with TRBJ2-2, with D possibly matching TRBD1 (7 bases). With 3 bases removed from V and 4 bases from J, the gap between germline ends came to 15 bases. CDR1 and CDR2 (germline): SNHLY, FYNNEI. The CDR3 contains 16 residues.